The entry that follows covers one T cell receptor (beta chain) sequence. Antigen: not known. Using immunoSEQ multiplex PCR, the repertoire was profiled, and TCRdb retains in-frame clones only, with some absent. The data hold fewer than 850,000 clones, with around 72% observed a single time. This entry belongs to a study of shared clonotypes between healthy human individuals. As for the study in general: Each donor's CD8 memory used one plate, CD8 naive two, each CD4 subset three.

Trimming took off 2 bases at V and 1 base at J, with 12 bases between the two ends. CDR1 and CDR2 from the germline V gene are MGHRA and YSYEKL. The CDR3 covers 15 residues. Study-level points and caveats: Despite large depth, sorted-subset datasets appeared incompletely sequenced.

Sequencing was carried out using memory CD4+ T cells sorted from blood. Subset: CD45RA-negative fraction. The chain uses TRBV4-1 and TRBJ2-7; D possibly corresponds to TRBD1 (6 bases). This clonotype was obtained from a woman in her 30s in good health. The CDR3 reads CASSQLLTGSYEQYF. The CDR3 coding sequence is TGCGCCAGCAGCCAACTTTTGACAGGATCCTACGAGCAGTACTTC.